The 23 T cell receptor beta chains below were found in one sample sequenced in a study of blood T cell repertoires in COVID-19 (dated by TCRdb to the early 2020s). To prepare the library, the immunoSEQ multiplex PCR assay was applied. TCRdb took over this immuneACCESS table, retaining in-frame rearrangements with V and J assigned. Such tables are incomplete; in checked studies, under half of the missing clones stem from an unresolved V gene, and the remainder is unexplained. For this sample the table gives fewer than 250,000 clones, of which around 84% were detected only once. Roughly a tenth of the sample goes to the ten largest clones. Sequenced input: peripheral blood. The receptors here all came from a woman of 80 years or more with COVID-19, enrolled during active disease.

This chain joins TRBV20-1 and TRBJ2-5; D unresolved. CDR1 is DFQATT and CDR2 is SNEGSKA in the germline V gene (reference sequence). The CDR3 is 11 amino acids. The V end was cut by 6 bases, the J end by 5 bases, with 10 bases between. The CDR3 DNA sequence: TGCAGTGCCCTCCACCGGGAGACCCAGTACTTC. Its protein product is CSALHRETQYF.

The V gene is TRBV9, the J gene TRBJ2-3; TRBD2 agrees at 8 bases. The CDR3 consists of 17 residues. After removal of 0 bases from V and 4 bases from J, the junction contained 10 bases not matched to a gene. Looked up from germline, CDR1 is SGDLS and CDR2 is YYNGEE. Here the CDR3 DNA reads TGTGCCAGCAGCGTAGCTACTTTGGGAGCGGGGGCAGATACGCAGTATTTT. Protein sequence: CASSVATLGAGADTQYF.

The chain uses TRBV14 and TRBJ2-5; 13 bases agree with TRBD2. V gave up 3 bases and J gave up 7 bases; unmatched junction bases: 5. CDR3 size: 15 residues. Germline lookup yields CDR1 SGHDN and CDR2 FVKESK. The CDR3 nucleotides are TGTGCCAGCAGCCAGAGACTAGCGGGGGGCAGGACCCAGTACTTC. Its protein is CASSQRLAGGRTQYF.

This rearrangement joins TRBV7-2 to TRBJ2-1; the match to TRBD2 covers 11 bases. There are 17 residues in the CDR3. V shed 1 base, J shed 9 bases, and the junction held 11 bases outside the gene matches. Germline V gives CDR1 SGHTA, CDR2 FQGNSA. CDR3: CASSLDSGGAGSSEQFF. The CDR3 region has the DNA TGTGCCAGCAGCTTAGATAGCGGGGGGGCCGGGAGTAGTGAGCAGTTCTTC.

The V gene is TRBV5-1, the J gene TRBJ1-2, with D unclear. V lost 1 base to trimming and J lost 4 bases, with 14 bases between them. CDR3 length: 15 amino acids. Germline CDR1 SGHRS, CDR2 YFSETQ. The CDR3 loop reads CASSLSGTVIYGYTF. As DNA, the CDR3 is TGCGCCAGCAGCTTGAGTGGTACGGTCATCTATGGCTACACCTTC.

V gene TRBV5-1 combines with J gene TRBJ2-3; D possibly corresponds to TRBD2 (6 bases). V lost 4 bases, J lost 2 bases, and 17 bases lay in between. The CDR3 contains 16 residues. CDR1 and CDR2 from the germline V gene are SGHRS and YFSETQ. CDR3 sequence: CASSLGGGPSTDTQYF. In DNA form, the CDR3 reads TGCGCCAGCAGCCTTGGAGGAGGGCCCTCCACAGATACGCAGTATTTT.

The chain uses TRBV4-3 and TRBJ2-5; the match to TRBD2 covers 14 bases. In germline, CDR1 is LGHNA, CDR2 YSLEER. The length of the CDR3 is 16 residues. V dropped 4 bases and J dropped 1; count of bases not matched to a gene: 2. In DNA form, the CDR3 reads TGCGCCAGCAGCCGCGGGACTAGCGGGGGCCAAGAGACCCAGTACTTC. It yields the protein CASSRGTSGGQETQYF.

The rearrangement uses TRBV9 and TRBJ1-2; the match to TRBD1 covers 8 bases. The CDR3 runs 16 residues. Germline V gene sequence: CDR1 SGDLS, CDR2 YYNGEE. The junction had 12 bases not matched to a gene; V was cut back by 0 bases and J by 8 bases. CDR3 region: CASSVDPRTGLRGYTF. CDR3 nucleotides: TGTGCCAGCAGCGTAGACCCTAGGACAGGGCTACGGGGCTACACCTTC.

This clone came up once. V and J are TRBV6-5 and TRBJ2-2; D is unclear. The V gene's germline CDR1 is MNHEY and CDR2 SVGAGI. The CDR3 spans 13 residues. V dropped 7 bases and J dropped 1 base, with 7 bases sitting between them. The CDR3 sequence is CASKSENTGELFF. Here the CDR3 DNA reads TGTGCCAGCAAGAGCGAGAACACCGGGGAGCTGTTTTTT.

The rearrangement uses TRBV9 and TRBJ2-2; 7 bases line up with TRBD2. Germline loops: CDR1 SGDLS, CDR2 YYNGEE. The CDR3 consists of 16 residues. V dropped 3 bases and J dropped 6; count of bases not matched to a gene: 11. CDR3 loop: CASSGTAGGIAGELFF. CDR3 bases: TGTGCCAGCAGCGGAACGGCCGGGGGGATAGCCGGGGAGCTGTTTTTT.

This chain joins TRBV19 and TRBJ2-5, with D perhaps matching TRBD2 (5 bases). This CDR3 is 12 amino acids long. With 1 base removed from V and 5 bases from J, the gap between germline ends came to 5 bases. Germline loops: CDR1 LNHDA, CDR2 SQIVND (reference sequence). This CDR3 is CASSIGGETQYF. For the CDR3, the DNA is TGTGCCAGTAGTATAGGCGGGGAGACCCAGTACTTC.

This chain joins TRBV6-2 or TRBV6-3 and TRBJ1-6; TRBD1 might be the D (5 bases). Per germline, CDR1 MNHEY and CDR2 SVGEGT. This CDR3 comprises 16 residues. V lost 3 bases to trimming and J lost 0 bases, with 9 bases between them. CDR3 nucleotides: TGTGCCAGCAGTTATGGGGCCAGCTCCTATAATTCACCCCTCCACTTT. Amino acids: CASSYGASSYNSPLHF.

This clone was seen a handful of times. Other nucleotide sequences from this sample produce the same CDR3. V gene TRBV19 combines with J gene TRBJ1-6; 8 bases match TRBD1. The CDR3 contains 15 residues. J was trimmed by 0 bases and V by 8 bases; bases with no gene match: 3. Germline values: CDR1 LNHDA, CDR2 SQIVND (reference sequence). CDR3 residues: CASSGQGSYNSPLHF. The CDR3 region has the DNA TGTGCCAGTTCCGGACAGGGCTCCTATAATTCACCCCTCCACTTT. Variable domain in full (rest from reference TRBV19 and TRBJ1-6): DGGITQSPKYLFRKEGQNVTLSCEQNLNHDAMYWYRQDPGQGLRLIYYSQIVNDFQKGDIAEGYSVSREKKESFPLTVTSAQKNPTAFYLCASSGQGSYNSPLHFGNGTRLTVT.

This clone was found once. The chain links TRBV3-1 (or the pseudogene TRBV3-2) to TRBJ2-5; 8 bases line up with TRBD2. This CDR3 contains 16 residues. V shed 0 bases, J shed 0 bases, and the junction held 3 bases outside the gene matches. Germline V lookup: CDR1 LGHDT, CDR2 YNNKEL (reference sequence). CDR3 sequence (DNA): TGTGCCAGCAGCCAAGAAGGGACTAGGTACCAAGAGACCCAGTACTTC. This encodes CASSQEGTRYQETQYF.

This clone was detected only a few times. J is TRBJ1-3 and V is TRBV28; TRBD1 matches at 7 bases. This CDR3 spans 16 amino acids. The germline gives CDR1 MDHEN, CDR2 SYDVKM. V lost 3 bases to trimming and J lost 0 bases; unmatched junction nucleotides: 5. The CDR3 nucleotides read TGTGCCAGCAGTTTCCTACAGGGGAACTCTGGAAACACCATATATTTT. Translation gives CASSFLQGNSGNTIYF. The full variable domain, with the rest looked up from reference TRBV28 and TRBJ1-3, is DVKVTQSSRYLVKRTGEKVFLECVQDMDHENMFWYRQDPGLGLRLIYFSYDVKMKEKGDIPEGYSVSREKKERFSLILESASTNQTSMYLCASSFLQGNSGNTIYFGEGSWLTVV.

The V call is TRBV3-1 (or the pseudogene TRBV3-2), the J call TRBJ2-7, with D possibly TRBD2 on 6 matching bases. Trimming took off 0 bases at V and 6 bases at J, with 12 bases between the two ends. Germline V CDR1 and CDR2: LGHDT, YNNKEL (reference sequence). This CDR3 is 14 amino acids long. CDR3 amino acids: CASSQDQLAGEQYF. The DNA for the CDR3 is TGTGCCAGCAGCCAAGATCAACTAGCCGGCGAGCAGTACTTC.

V is TRBV28 and J is TRBJ1-5, with D possibly TRBD1 on 5 matching bases. The CDR3 contains 12 residues. Trimming took 9 bases from V and 5 from J, leaving 11 bases between them. Per the germline V gene, CDR1 is MDHEN and CDR2 is SYDVKM. The CDR3 loop is CASSGSDQPQHF. The CDR3 nucleotides are TGTGCCAGTTCAGGGTCGGATCAGCCCCAGCATTTT.

The chain couples TRBV28 to TRBJ1-1; D call uncertain. Per the germline V gene, CDR1 is MDHEN and CDR2 is SYDVKM. The CDR3 length is 13 residues. V lost 5 bases and J 0 bases, leaving 7 bases between the germline ends. The CDR3 spells CASSPQMNTEAFF. The CDR3 region has the DNA TGTGCCAGCAGTCCGCAGATGAACACTGAAGCTTTCTTT. The variable domain in full, completed from reference TRBV28 and TRBJ1-1, reads DVKVTQSSRYLVKRTGEKVFLECVQDMDHENMFWYRQDPGLGLRLIYFSYDVKMKEKGDIPEGYSVSREKKERFSLILESASTNQTSMYLCASSPQMNTEAFFGQGTRLTVV.

The chain has TRBV28 and TRBJ1-4; no definite D call. Germline loops: CDR1 MDHEN, CDR2 SYDVKM. The ends were cut back, 6 bases at V and 6 bases at J, with 5 bases in the middle. This CDR3 comprises 11 residues. The CDR3 here is CASRSYEKLFF. Here the CDR3 DNA reads TGTGCCAGCAGGAGCTATGAAAAACTGTTTTTT.

The V call is TRBV6-5, the J call TRBJ1-1, with 10 bases aligning to TRBD1. This CDR3 has 13 amino acids. Trimming took 6 bases from V and 11 from J; bases not matched to a gene: 9. Germline lookup yields CDR1 MNHEY and CDR2 SVGAGI. This CDR3 reads CASRALDRGFAFF. The CDR3 DNA sequence: TGTGCCAGCAGGGCCCTGGACAGGGGGTTTGCTTTCTTT.

The chain joins TRBV6-2 or TRBV6-3 to TRBJ2-7; tentatively, D is TRBD1 (5 bases). This CDR3 is 14 amino acids long. Germline CDR1 and CDR2: MNHEY and SVGEGT. The V end was cut by 5 bases, the J end by 0 bases, with 11 bases between. DNA for the CDR3: TGTGCCAGCAGTACAGGATTCAACTCCTACGAGCAGTACTTC. The encoded protein is CASSTGFNSYEQYF.

This chain links TRBV6-5 with TRBJ2-2, with 11 bases aligning to TRBD2. V was clipped by 2 bases and J by 5 bases; unmatched bases: 1. This CDR3 region has 15 residues. Germline V lookup: CDR1 MNHEY, CDR2 SVGAGI. In DNA form, the CDR3 reads TGTGCCAGCAGTTACGGGACTAGCGGAACCGGGGAGCTGTTTTTT. Translation gives CASSYGTSGTGELFF.

The chain has TRBV4-1 and TRBJ2-5; D unclear. CDR1 and CDR2 (germline): MGHRA, YSYEKL. The germline V and J ends were trimmed by 0 bases and 1 base, with 15 bases remaining between them. The CDR3 sequence is 17 residues long. In DNA form, the CDR3 reads TGCGCCAGCAGCCAAGATCTGTGGGCCTCAACCCAAGAGACCCAGTACTTC. Residues: CASSQDLWASTQETQYF.